Each of the 16 T cell receptor beta chains below was sequenced from the same sample in a study of cytomegalovirus exposure and HLA in healthy donors. In the PCR, 60 Vbeta and 13 Jbeta primers were used. Profiling relied on immunoSEQ multiplex PCR, and the TCRdb table lists in-frame clones only, not all of them. The data contain roughly 150,000 clones, just over 70% of them singletons. Sequenced input: PBMCs. These receptors all stem from a man aged 18-30 years in good health and CMV-seropositive.

The chain is built from TRBV6-5 and TRBJ1-1; D is perhaps TRBD1 (5 bases). The V end lost 2 bases, the J end lost 0 bases, and 7 bases lay between the germline ends. Germline V lookup: CDR1 MNHEY, CDR2 SVGAGI. CDR3 length equals 14 residues. The CDR3 sequence is CASSYRGMNTEAFF. The CDR3 DNA follows: TGTGCCAGCAGTTACCGGGGGATGAACACTGAAGCTTTCTTT.

DNA for the CDR3: TGTGCCAGCAGCTCGAGGGGGAATACGCAGTATTTT. Translation: CASSSRGNTQYF. The chain uses TRBV11-2 and TRBJ2-3; D might be TRBD1 (6 bases). This CDR3 contains 12 residues. Per the germline V gene, CDR1 is SGHAT and CDR2 is FQNNGV. V was shortened by 4 bases and J by 7 bases, with 9 bases between the two germline ends. Supplemented by reference TRBV11-2 and TRBJ2-3, the full variable domain reads EAGVAQSPRYKIIEKRQSVAFWCNPISGHATLYWYQQILGQGPKLLIQFQNNGVVDDSQLPKDRFSAERLKGVDSTLKIQPAKLEDSAVYLCASSSRGNTQYFGPGTRLTVL.

This chain links TRBV7-2 with TRBJ2-3; D unclear. The ends were cut back, 5 bases at V and 4 bases at J, with 13 bases in the middle. The germline CDR1 and CDR2 sequences are SGHTA and FQGNSA. The CDR3 extends over 14 amino acids. The CDR3 reads CASSDDFGADTQYF. CDR3 nucleotides: TGTGCCAGCAGCGACGACTTTGGTGCAGATACGCAGTATTTT.

V usage is TRBV7-2 and J usage is TRBJ1-3; no firm D call. V was shortened by 5 bases and J by 2 bases, with 10 bases between the two germline ends. This CDR3 has 14 amino acids. Per germline, CDR1 SGHTA and CDR2 FQGNSA. The CDR3 DNA sequence: TGTGCCAGCAGCCCGCAGGTAGCTGGAAACACCATATATTTT. Translated, it gives CASSPQVAGNTIYF.

This sequence joins TRBV6-1 and TRBJ2-3; D might be TRBD2 (5 bases). The CDR3 consists of 15 residues. Trimming removed 6 bases at V and 0 bases at J, with 13 bases between. In germline, CDR1 is MNHNS, CDR2 SASEGT. CDR3 nucleotide sequence: TGTGCCAGCAGCCCCGGACTCTCAAGCACAGATACGCAGTATTTT. It specifies CASSPGLSSTDTQYF.

The chain carries TRBV6-5 and TRBJ1-2; unclear D gene. Trimming took off 4 bases at V and 1 base at J, with 13 bases between the two ends. CDR3 size: 15 residues. Per germline, CDR1 MNHEY and CDR2 SVGAGI. In DNA form, the CDR3 reads TGTGCCAGCAGTTCCCCTGCCGAACTTAACTATGGCTACACCTTC. Its protein is CASSSPAELNYGYTF.

V usage is TRBV4-1 and J usage is TRBJ1-4; 10 bases map to TRBD1. Per germline, CDR1 MGHRA and CDR2 YSYEKL. This CDR3 spans 14 amino acids. J gave up 7 bases and V 7 bases, and 6 bases lay outside the gene matches. The CDR3 reads CASTSGTGAEKLFF. CDR3 DNA: TGCGCCAGCACCTCCGGGACAGGGGCTGAAAAACTGTTTTTT.

This clone was found once. The V and J genes are TRBV20-1 and TRBJ1-1; a weak D match, TRBD1 (5 bases). Deletions cut 6 bases from V and 2 bases from J, with 7 bases between. CDR1 DFQATT and CDR2 SNEGSKA come from the germline V gene (reference sequence). The length of the CDR3 is 11 residues. The CDR3: CSAGGNTEAFF. The CDR3 nucleotides read TGCAGTGCCGGGGGTAACACTGAAGCTTTCTTT.

The chain joins TRBV5-6 to TRBJ1-1; D is ambiguous. The CDR3 spans 15 residues. The germline V and J ends were trimmed by 0 bases and 0 bases, with 9 bases remaining between them. From germline, CDR1 is SGHDT and CDR2 YYEEEE. CDR3 nucleotides: TGTGCCAGCAGCTTGGTGAGGAGCCTGAACACTGAAGCTTTCTTT. Amino acid sequence: CASSLVRSLNTEAFF.

This chain uses TRBV7-2 with TRBJ1-2, with D maybe TRBD1 (6 bases). V was trimmed by 4 bases and J by 7 bases, leaving 13 bases between them. The length of the CDR3 is 13 residues. The germline V gene has CDR1 SGHTA and CDR2 FQGNSA. CDR3 protein: CASSYGRGGGYTF. CDR3 bases: TGTGCCAGCAGCTACGGGAGGGGGGGTGGCTACACCTTC.

This sequence joins TRBV6-5 and TRBJ1-4; TRBD1 aligns across 9 bases. The CDR3 runs to 15 residues. Trimming at V came to 4 bases and at J to 11 bases, leaving 11 bases not matched to a gene. Germline assignment: CDR1 MNHEY and CDR2 SVGAGI. CDR3 sequence: CASSSADRGRGKLFF. The CDR3 DNA sequence: TGTGCCAGCAGTTCCGCGGACAGGGGAAGGGGGAAACTGTTTTTT.

The chain has TRBV28 and TRBJ1-2; 8 nucleotides agree with TRBD1. The CDR3 spans 12 residues. Germline V gene sequence: CDR1 MDHEN, CDR2 SYDVKM. The J segment lost 5 bases and the V segment lost 6 bases, leaving 2 bases of the junction unmatched. The CDR3 sequence is CASSGQGYGYTF. The CDR3 DNA is TGTGCCAGCAGCGGACAGGGATATGGCTACACCTTC.

This chain connects TRBV11-3 to TRBJ1-1; no firm D call. V was trimmed by 3 bases and J by 2 bases, leaving 10 bases between them. The CDR3 consists of 14 residues. Germline V gene data show CDR1 as SGHNT and CDR2 as YENEEA. CDR3 nucleotides: TGTGCCAGCAGCTTTCGACACCTAAACACTGAAGCTTTCTTT. Amino acid sequence: CASSFRHLNTEAFF.

The chain recombines TRBV5-4 with TRBJ1-2; possibly TRBD1 for D (5 bases). In germline, CDR1 is SGHNT, CDR2 YYREEE (reference sequence). This CDR3 is built from 17 residues. V shed 2 bases and J shed 2 bases, with 19 bases lying between them. CDR3 coding DNA: TGTGCCAGCAGCTTAGGGGACTACTTCTCACCGAACTATGGCTACACCTTC. It is translated as CASSLGDYFSPNYGYTF.

The chain carries TRBV28 and TRBJ1-5, with a possible D match to TRBD1 (6 bases). Germline assignment: CDR1 MDHEN and CDR2 SYDVKM. The CDR3 sequence is 14 residues long. V was shortened by 2 bases and J by 4 bases, with 9 bases between the two germline ends. The CDR3 reads CASSLGRGNQPQHF. CDR3 coding DNA: TGTGCCAGCAGTTTAGGCAGGGGAAATCAGCCCCAGCATTTT.

This chain joins TRBV7-6 and TRBJ2-5; 14 bases agree with TRBD2. The CDR3 has 14 residues. Germline V gene sequence: CDR1 SGHVS, CDR2 FNYEAQ. The V gene end was trimmed by 11 bases and the J gene end by 4 bases; junction bases not matched to a gene: 6. The DNA for the CDR3 is TGTGCCGTCGGGACTAGCGGGAGTCGAGAGACCCAGTACTTC. Its translation is CAVGTSGSRETQYF.